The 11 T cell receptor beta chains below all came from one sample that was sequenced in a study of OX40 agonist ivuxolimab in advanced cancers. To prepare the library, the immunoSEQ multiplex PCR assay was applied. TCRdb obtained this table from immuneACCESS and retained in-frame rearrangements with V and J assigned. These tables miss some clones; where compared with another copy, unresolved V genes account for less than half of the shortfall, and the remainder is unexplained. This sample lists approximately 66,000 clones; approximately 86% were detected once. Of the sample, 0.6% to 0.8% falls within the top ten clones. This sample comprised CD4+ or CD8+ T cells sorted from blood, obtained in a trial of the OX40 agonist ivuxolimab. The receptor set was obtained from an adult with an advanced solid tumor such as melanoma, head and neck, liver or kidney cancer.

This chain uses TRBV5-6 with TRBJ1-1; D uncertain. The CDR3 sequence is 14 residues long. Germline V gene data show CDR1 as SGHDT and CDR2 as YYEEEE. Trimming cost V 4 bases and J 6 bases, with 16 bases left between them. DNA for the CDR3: TGTGCCAGCAGCAACCAGGATGGGTTCGCTGAAGCTTTCTTT. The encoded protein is CASSNQDGFAEAFF.

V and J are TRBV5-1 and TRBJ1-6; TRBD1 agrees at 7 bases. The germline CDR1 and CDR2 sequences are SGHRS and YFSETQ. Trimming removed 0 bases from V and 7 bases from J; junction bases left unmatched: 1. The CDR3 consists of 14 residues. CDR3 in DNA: TGCGCCAGCAGCTTGGTAGGGGGCAATTCACCCCTCCACTTT. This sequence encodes CASSLVGGNSPLHF.

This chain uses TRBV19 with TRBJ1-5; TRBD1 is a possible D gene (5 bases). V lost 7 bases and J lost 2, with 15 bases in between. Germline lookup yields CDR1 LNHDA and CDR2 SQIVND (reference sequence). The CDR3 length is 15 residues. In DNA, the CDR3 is TGTGCCAGTAACGGGGGACTCCGCGGCAATCAGCCCCAGCATTTT. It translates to CASNGGLRGNQPQHF. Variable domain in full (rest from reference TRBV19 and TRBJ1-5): DGGITQSPKYLFRKEGQNVTLSCEQNLNHDAMYWYRQDPGQGLRLIYYSQIVNDFQKGDIAEGYSVSREKKESFPLTVTSAQKNPTAFYLCASNGGLRGNQPQHFGDGTRLSIL.

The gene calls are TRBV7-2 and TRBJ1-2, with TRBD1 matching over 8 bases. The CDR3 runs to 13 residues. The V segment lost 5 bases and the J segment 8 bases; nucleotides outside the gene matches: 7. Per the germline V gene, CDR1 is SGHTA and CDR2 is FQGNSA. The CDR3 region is CASSPYRGKGYTF. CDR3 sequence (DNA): TGTGCCAGCAGCCCATACAGGGGGAAAGGCTACACCTTC. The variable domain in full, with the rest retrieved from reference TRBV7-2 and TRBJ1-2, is GAGVSQSPSNKVTEKGKDVELRCDPISGHTALYWYRQSLGQGLEFLIYFQGNSAPDKSGLPSDRFSAERTGGSVSTLTIQRTQQEDSAVYLCASSPYRGKGYTFGSGTRLTVV.

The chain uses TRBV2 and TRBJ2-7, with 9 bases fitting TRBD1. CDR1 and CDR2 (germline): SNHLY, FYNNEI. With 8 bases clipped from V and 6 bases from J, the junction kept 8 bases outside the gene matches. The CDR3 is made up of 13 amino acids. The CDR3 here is CASGGTGISEQYF. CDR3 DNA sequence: TGTGCCAGCGGGGGGACAGGGATCTCCGAGCAGTACTTC.

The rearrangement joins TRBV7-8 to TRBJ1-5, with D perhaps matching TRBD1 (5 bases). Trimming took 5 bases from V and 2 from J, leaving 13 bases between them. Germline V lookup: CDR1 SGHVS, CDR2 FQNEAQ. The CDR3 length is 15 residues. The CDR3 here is CASSRDSRGNQPQHF. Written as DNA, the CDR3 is TGTGCCAGCAGCCGGGACTCTAGAGGCAATCAGCCCCAGCATTTT.

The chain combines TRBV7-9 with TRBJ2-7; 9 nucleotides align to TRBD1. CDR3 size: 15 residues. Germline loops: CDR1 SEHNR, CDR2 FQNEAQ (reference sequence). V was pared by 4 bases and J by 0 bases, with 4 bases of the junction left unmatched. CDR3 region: CASSSGQGGSYEQYF. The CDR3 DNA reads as TGTGCCAGCAGCTCGGGACAGGGAGGCTCCTACGAGCAGTACTTC.

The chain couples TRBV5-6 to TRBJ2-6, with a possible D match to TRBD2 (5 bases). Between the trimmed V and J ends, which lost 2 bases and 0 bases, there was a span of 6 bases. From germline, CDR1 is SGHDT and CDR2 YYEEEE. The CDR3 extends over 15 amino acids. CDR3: CASSFRGSGANVLTF. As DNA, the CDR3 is TGTGCCAGCAGCTTCCGGGGCTCTGGGGCCAACGTCCTGACTTTC.

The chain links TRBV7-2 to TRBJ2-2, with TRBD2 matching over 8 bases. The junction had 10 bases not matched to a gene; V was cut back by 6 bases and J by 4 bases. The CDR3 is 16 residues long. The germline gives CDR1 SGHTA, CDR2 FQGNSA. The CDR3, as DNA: TGTGCCAGCAGTTCAGCGGGGGAGCGGATCACCGGGGAGCTGTTTTTT. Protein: CASSSAGERITGELFF.

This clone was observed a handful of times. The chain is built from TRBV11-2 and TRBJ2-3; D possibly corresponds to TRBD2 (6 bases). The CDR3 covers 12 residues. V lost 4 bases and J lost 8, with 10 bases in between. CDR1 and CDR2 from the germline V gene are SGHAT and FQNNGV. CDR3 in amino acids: CASSSHGGTQYF. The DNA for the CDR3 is TGTGCCAGCAGCTCCCACGGGGGTACGCAGTATTTT.

This CDR3 reads CASSYTDRGEQYF. DNA of the CDR3: TGTGCCAGCAGTTACACCGACAGGGGCGAGCAGTACTTC. V and J are TRBV6-5 and TRBJ2-7; 8 bases match TRBD1. CDR3 length: 13 amino acids. Germline V gene sequence: CDR1 MNHEY, CDR2 SVGAGI. V was clipped by 2 bases and J by 6 bases; unmatched bases: 3.